The rows below give T cell receptor beta chains drawn from one sample of a study of Ad26.COV2.S vaccination and SARS-CoV-2 variants. Here immunoSEQ multiplex PCR was the method, and the copy in TCRdb shows in-frame clones only, minus some. The table has approximately 280,000 clones, more than 75% seen once. The specimen comprised peripheral blood, sampled in a trial of Ad26.COV2.S vaccine versus placebo. The receptors come from a person between 18 and 59 years old who received the Ad26.COV2.S COVID-19 vaccine or a placebo. Both conserved end residues are part of each CDR3. A D gene is named only where the DNA matches it firmly. Clone size, where shown, is once, few, many, or a class for clones that have expanded.

j_call v_call clone_size d_call cdr3_nt cdr3_aa
TRBJ2-1 TRBV7-9 . . TGTGCCAGCAGCTCCGCGGTCCCTGAGCAGTTCTTC CASSSAVPEQFF
TRBJ1-1 TRBV5-4 medium-sized . TGTGCCAGCAGAAAAGGATTGAACACTGAAGCTTTCTTT CASRKGLNTEAFF
TRBJ2-3 TRBV19 once . TGTGCCAGCCGAGGCAGGGTGCAACAGGGTGATACGCAGTATTTT CASRGRVQQGDTQYF
TRBJ2-1 TRBV18 . . TGTGCCAGCTCCAGGGCGCTAGCTGGCGATGAGCAGTTCTTC CASSRALAGDEQFF
TRBJ1-1 TRBV3-1/TRBV3-2 . . TGTGCCAGCAGCCAGGGGTTGAACACTGAAGCTTTCTTT CASSQGLNTEAFF
TRBJ1-6 TRBV30 few . TGTGCCTGGAGGCAGCCTAATTCACCCCTCCACTTT CAWRQPNSPLHF
TRBJ1-3 TRBV5-1 . . TGCGCCAGCAGCTTGATTGGGCCCGACTCTGGAAACACCATATATTTT CASSLIGPDSGNTIYF
TRBJ2-1 TRBV7-9 . . TGTGCCAGCAGTTTGGGGGCAGGGGGAGGGAATGAGCAGTTCTTC CASSLGAGGGNEQFF
TRBJ1-1 TRBV6-5 . TRBD1 TGTGCCAGCAAGGGACAGAAGAACACTGAAGCTTTCTTT CASKGQKNTEAFF
TRBJ1-3 TRBV12-3/TRBV12-4 . . TGTACGTACCGTTATGGAAACACCATATATTTT CTYRYGNTIYF
TRBJ2-5 TRBV30 few TRBD1 TGTGCCTGGAGTAGACAGGGGCGCCCCTTAGAGACCCAGTACTTC CAWSRQGRPLETQYF
TRBJ1-4 TRBV5-4 . . TGTGCCAGCAGCTTGTCACCTAATGAAAAACTGTTTTTT CASSLSPNEKLFF